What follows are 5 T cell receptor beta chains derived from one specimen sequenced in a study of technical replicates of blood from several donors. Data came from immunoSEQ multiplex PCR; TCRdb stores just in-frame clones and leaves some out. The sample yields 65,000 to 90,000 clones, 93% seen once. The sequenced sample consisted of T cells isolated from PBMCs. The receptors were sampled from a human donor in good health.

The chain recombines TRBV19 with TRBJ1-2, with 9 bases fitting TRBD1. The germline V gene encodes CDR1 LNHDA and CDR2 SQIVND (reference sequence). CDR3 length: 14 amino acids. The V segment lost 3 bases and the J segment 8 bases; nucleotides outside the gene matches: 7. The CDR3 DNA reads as TGTGCCAGTAGTATCAGGGACAGGGAGAAGGGCTACACCTTC. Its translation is CASSIRDREKGYTF.

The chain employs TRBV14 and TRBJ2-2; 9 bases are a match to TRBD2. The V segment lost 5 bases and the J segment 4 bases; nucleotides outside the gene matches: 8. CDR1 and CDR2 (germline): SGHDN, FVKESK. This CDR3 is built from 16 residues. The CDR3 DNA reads TGTGCCAGCAGCTCCCAAGCGGGGGGACTCACCGGGGAGCTGTTTTTT. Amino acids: CASSSQAGGLTGELFF.

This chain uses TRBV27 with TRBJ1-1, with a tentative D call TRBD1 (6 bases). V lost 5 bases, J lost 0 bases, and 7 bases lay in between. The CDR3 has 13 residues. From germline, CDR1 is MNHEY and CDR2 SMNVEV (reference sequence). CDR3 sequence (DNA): TGTGCCAGCAGTACAGGGATGAACACTGAAGCTTTCTTT. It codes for CASSTGMNTEAFF.

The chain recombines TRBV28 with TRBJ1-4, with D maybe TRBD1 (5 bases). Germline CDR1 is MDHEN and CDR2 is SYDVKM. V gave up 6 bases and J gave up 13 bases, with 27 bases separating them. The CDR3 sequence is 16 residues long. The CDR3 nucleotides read TGTGCCAGCAGCCGTATCAGGGCCATGGGTGGAAGGGGACTGTTTTTT. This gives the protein CASSRIRAMGGRGLFF.

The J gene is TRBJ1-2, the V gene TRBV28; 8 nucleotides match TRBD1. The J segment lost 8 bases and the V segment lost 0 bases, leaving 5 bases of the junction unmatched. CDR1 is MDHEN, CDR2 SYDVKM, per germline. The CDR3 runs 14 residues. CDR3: CASSLWDRVDGYTF. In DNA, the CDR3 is TGTGCCAGCAGTTTATGGGACAGGGTAGACGGCTACACCTTC.